A single T cell receptor beta chain is shown here with its context. The entry originates in a study of blood T cell repertoires in COVID-19. Study-level information: The study drew acute and convalescent COVID-19 samples from the United States, Italy and Spain. From T cells, B-cell-depleted T cells, or PBMCs came the material, which was cDNA or gDNA.

Between the trimmed V and J ends, which lost 4 bases and 3 bases, there was a span of 9 bases. Germline loops: CDR1 MNHEY, CDR2 SVGEGT. There are 14 residues in the CDR3. In the original processing: Reference gene primer amplification yielded estimated nucleated cell counts. Clones were sequenced by immunoSEQ multiplex PCR, and TCRdb holds only the in-frame ones, with some missing. V, J and clone size were drawn from that table, and D and trimming were deduced from the DNA. The sample lists about 100,000 clones; roughly 85% were seen once. Input material: peripheral blood. The sequence derives from a man aged 65 to 79 with active or convalescent COVID-19. The rearrangement uses TRBV6-2 or TRBV6-3 and TRBJ2-2; D is unclear. CDR3 sequence (DNA): TGTGCCAGCAGTTCGTACTCTTACACCGGGGAGCTGTTTTTT. This encodes CASSSYSYTGELFF.